This T cell receptor (beta chain) stems from a study of low-dose radiotherapy and immunotherapy resistance in tumors. Study details: On an every-two-weeks schedule, patients received intravenous nivolumab 240 mg, along with ipilimumab 1 mg/kg every six weeks. Every two weeks, cyclophosphamide 200 mg/m2 was infused one day before radiation plus immunotherapy.

Stated time point: before trial treatment. Every donor was treated with nivolumab, ipilimumab, aspirin, low-dose cyclophosphamide and also low-dose radiotherapy. Trimming removed 3 bases from V and 4 bases from J, with 10 bases in between. Germline CDR1 reads SGHTA; CDR2 reads FQGNSA. The CDR3 runs to 14 residues. The table lists this clonotype with many counts. Gene-specific TRAV and TRBV primers were used for first-strand cDNA, covering alpha and beta chains. Amplification, which lasted 20 PCR cycles, used a constant-region primer and V-primer adapter to amplify TCRs. Via MiXCR, TCRdb re-called the reads, giving one row per CDR3 protein. The profile shows 35,000 to 45,000 distinct CDR3 sequences, 25% to 40% of them singletons.

The sequenced sample was PBMCs, obtained before treatment. This clonotype was sampled from a male donor with gallbladder cancer. The chain employs TRBV7-2 and TRBJ2-1; no clear D gene. CDR3 DNA: TGTGCCAGCAGCTTTGGTTCTACTTACAATGAGCAGTTCTTC. It specifies CASSFGSTYNEQFF.